The present T cell receptor (beta chain) was sequenced within a study of identifying expanded T cells in peripheral blood. General observations from the study: Two-week clone count variance significantly increased as total template count grew.

Profiled with immunoSEQ multiplex PCR; TCRdb holds only in-frame clones, not every one. The sample shows 95,000 to 100,000 clones, 87% of them seen only once. Comment on this clone: The antigen remains undetermined.

Collection occurred without any documented infections or immune events in donors. The CDR3 contains 16 residues. V lost 3 bases to trimming and J lost 2 bases; unmatched junction nucleotides: 8. From germline, CDR1 is MNHEY and CDR2 SMNVEV (reference sequence). This receptor was obtained from a person aged 18 to 75 in good health. V usage is TRBV27 and J usage is TRBJ1-2, with 8 nucleotides matching TRBD1. The sequenced sample consisted of blood. Here the CDR3 DNA reads TGTGCCAGCAGTTTTCTGAGACAGGGGAAAAACTATGGCTACACCTTC. Its translation is CASSFLRQGKNYGYTF.